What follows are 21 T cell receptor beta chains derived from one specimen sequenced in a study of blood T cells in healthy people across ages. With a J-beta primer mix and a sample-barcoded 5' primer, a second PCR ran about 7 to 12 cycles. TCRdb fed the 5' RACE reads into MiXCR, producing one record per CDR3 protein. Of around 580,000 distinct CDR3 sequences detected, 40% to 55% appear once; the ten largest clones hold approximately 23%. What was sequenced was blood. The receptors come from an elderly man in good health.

CDR3 in amino acids: CASRDQLAGGTDTQYF. The CDR3 nucleotides are TGTGCCAGCAGGGATCAACTAGCGGGAGGCACAGATACGCAGTATTTT. The V gene is TRBV12-3 or TRBV12-4, the J gene TRBJ2-3; 11 bases fit TRBD2. J gave up 1 base and V 6 bases, and 6 bases lay outside the gene matches. This CDR3 spans 16 amino acids.

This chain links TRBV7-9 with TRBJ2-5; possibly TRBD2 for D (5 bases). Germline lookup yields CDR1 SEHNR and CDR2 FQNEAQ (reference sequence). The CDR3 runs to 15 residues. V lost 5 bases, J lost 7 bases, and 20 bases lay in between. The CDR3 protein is CASSPPRANAGTQYF. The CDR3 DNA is TGTGCCAGCAGCCCTCCCCGGGCCAACGCGGGGACCCAGTACTTC.

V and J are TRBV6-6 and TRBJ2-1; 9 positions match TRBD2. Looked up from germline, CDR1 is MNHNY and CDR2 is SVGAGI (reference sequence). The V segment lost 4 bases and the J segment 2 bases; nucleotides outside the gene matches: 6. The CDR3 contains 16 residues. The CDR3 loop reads CASSSRLAGPYNEQFF. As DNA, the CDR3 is TGTGCCAGCAGTTCCCGCCTAGCGGGGCCCTACAATGAGCAGTTCTTC.

CDR3 protein: CSARRGGAGYTF. As DNA, the CDR3 is TGCAGTGCTAGGCGCGGCGGGGCTGGCTACACCTTC. The chain combines TRBV20-1 with TRBJ1-2, with D possibly matching TRBD1 (5 bases). In germline, CDR1 is DFQATT, CDR2 SNEGSKA (reference sequence). The CDR3 loop spans 12 amino acids. V lost 3 bases and J 7 bases, leaving 12 bases between the germline ends.

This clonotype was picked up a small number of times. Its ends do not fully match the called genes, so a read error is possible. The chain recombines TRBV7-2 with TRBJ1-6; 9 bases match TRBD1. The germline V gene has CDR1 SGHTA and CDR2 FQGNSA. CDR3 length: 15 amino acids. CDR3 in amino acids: CASSLQGASDSPPHF. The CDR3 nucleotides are TGTGCCAGCAGTCTACAGGGGGCGTCGGATTCACCCCCCCACTTT.

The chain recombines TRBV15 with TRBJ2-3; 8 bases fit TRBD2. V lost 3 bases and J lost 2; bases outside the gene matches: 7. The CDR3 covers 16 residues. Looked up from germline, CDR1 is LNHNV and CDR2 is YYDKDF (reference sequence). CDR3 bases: TGTGCCACCAGCAGCGACACTAGCGGACACACAGATACGCAGTATTTT. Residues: CATSSDTSGHTDTQYF.

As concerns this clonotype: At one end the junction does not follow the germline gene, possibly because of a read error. This CDR3 reads CASSPLPGNSYNEQFF. As DNA, the CDR3 is TGTGCCAGCTCACCATTACCGGGGAACTCCTACAATGAACAGTTCTTC. This chain links TRBV18 with TRBJ2-1, with D tentatively TRBD2 (5 bases). The CDR3 is 16 amino acids. In germline, CDR1 is KGHSH, CDR2 LQKENI. Drawing the rest from reference TRBV18 and TRBJ2-1, the complete variable domain is NAGVMQNPRHLVRRRGQEARLRCSPMKGHSHVYWYRQLPEEGLKFMVYLQKENIIDESGMPKERFSAEFPKEGPSILRIQQVVRGDSAAYFCASSPLPGNSYNEQFFGPGTRLTVL.

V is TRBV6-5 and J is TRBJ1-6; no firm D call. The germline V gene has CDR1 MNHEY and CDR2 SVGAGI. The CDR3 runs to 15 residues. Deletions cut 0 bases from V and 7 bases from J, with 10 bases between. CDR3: CASSYSPGINSPLHF. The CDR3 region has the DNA TGTGCCAGCAGTTACTCACCGGGTATCAATTCACCCCTCCACTTT.

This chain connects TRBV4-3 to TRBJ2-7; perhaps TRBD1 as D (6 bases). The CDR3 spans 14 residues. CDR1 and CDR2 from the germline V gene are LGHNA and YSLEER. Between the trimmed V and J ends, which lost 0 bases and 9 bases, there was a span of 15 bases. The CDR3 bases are TGCGCCAGCAGCCAAGATGGGGGCAGGGCGGGGCAGTACTTC. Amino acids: CASSQDGGRAGQYF.

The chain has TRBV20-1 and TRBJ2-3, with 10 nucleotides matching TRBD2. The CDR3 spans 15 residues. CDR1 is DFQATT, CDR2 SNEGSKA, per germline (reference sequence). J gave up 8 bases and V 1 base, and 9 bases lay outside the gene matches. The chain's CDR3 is CSARVKSGRAGTQYF. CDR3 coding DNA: TGCAGTGCTAGAGTCAAGAGCGGGAGGGCCGGTACGCAGTATTTT.

The CDR3 nucleotides read TGTGCCAGCTGCCGGTCGGGGGGAGCGGTAGGGGCCAACGTCCTGACTTTC. Amino acids: CASCRSGGAVGANVLTF. The V call is TRBV7-9, the J call TRBJ2-6; 7 nucleotides agree with TRBD2. This CDR3 region has 17 residues. V shed 8 bases, J shed 4 bases, and the junction held 14 bases outside the gene matches. CDR1 and CDR2 from the germline V gene are SEHNR and FQNEAQ (reference sequence).

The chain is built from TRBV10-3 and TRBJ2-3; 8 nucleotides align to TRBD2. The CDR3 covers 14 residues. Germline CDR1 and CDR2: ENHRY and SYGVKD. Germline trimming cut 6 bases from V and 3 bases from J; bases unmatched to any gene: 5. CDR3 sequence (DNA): TGTGCCATCAGCCCTAGCGGGTTTACAGATACGCAGTATTTT. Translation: CAISPSGFTDTQYF.

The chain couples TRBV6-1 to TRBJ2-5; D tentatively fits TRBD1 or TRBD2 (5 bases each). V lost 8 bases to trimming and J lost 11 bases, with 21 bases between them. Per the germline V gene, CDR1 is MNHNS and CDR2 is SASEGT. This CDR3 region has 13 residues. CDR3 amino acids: CASLGEKGHEQYF. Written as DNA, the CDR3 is TGTGCCAGCCTGGGGGAGAAGGGCCATGAGCAGTACTTC.

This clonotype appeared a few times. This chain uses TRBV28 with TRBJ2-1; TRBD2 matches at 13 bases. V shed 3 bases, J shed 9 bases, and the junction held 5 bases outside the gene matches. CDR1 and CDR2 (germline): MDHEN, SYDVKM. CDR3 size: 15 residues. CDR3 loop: CASSLGTSGKGEQFF. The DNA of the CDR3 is TGTGCCAGCAGTTTGGGGACTAGCGGGAAAGGTGAGCAGTTCTTC.

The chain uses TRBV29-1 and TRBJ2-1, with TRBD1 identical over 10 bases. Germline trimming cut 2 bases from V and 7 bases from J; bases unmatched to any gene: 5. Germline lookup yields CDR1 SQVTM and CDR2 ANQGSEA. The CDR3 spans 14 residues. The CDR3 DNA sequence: TGCAGCGTTGAAAGGGACAGGGGATTGAATGAGCAGTTCTTC. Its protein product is CSVERDRGLNEQFF.

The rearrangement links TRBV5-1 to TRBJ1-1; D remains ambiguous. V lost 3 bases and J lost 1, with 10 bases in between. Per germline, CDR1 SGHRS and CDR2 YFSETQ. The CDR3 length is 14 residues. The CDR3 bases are TGCGCCAGCAGCTGGTTGGCTTGGAACACTGAAGCTTTCTTT. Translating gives CASSWLAWNTEAFF.

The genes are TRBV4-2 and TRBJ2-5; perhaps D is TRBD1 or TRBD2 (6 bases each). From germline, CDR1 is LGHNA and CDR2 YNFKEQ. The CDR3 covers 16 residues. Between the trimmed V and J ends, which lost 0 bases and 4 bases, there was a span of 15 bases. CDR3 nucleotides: TGTGCCAGCAGCCAAGATGAGGGGGGCGGCCGAGAGACCCAGTACTTC. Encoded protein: CASSQDEGGGRETQYF.

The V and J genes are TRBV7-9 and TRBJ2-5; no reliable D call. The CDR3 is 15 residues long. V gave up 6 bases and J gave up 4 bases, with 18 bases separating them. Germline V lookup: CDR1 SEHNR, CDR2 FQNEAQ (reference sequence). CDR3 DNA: TGTGCCAGCAGTTATCCCGTAGTATCAGGAGAGACCCAGTACTTC. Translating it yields CASSYPVVSGETQYF.

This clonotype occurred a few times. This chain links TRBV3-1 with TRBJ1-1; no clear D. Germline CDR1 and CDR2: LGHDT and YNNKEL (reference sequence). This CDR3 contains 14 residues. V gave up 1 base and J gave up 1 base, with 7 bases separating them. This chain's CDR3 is CASSQVGGNTEAFF. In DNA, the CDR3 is TGTGCCAGCAGCCAAGTTGGAGGGAACACTGAAGCTTTCTTT.

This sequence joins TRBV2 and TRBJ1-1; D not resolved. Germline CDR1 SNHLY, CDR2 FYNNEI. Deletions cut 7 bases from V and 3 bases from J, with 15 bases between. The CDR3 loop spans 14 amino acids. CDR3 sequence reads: CASTREAGDTEAFF. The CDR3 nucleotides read TGTGCCAGCACTCGGGAGGCGGGAGACACTGAAGCTTTCTTT.

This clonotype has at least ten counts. CDR3 sequence (DNA): TGTGCCAGCAGGCGGGGCGACGGCTACACCTTC. Translation: CASRRGDGYTF. The V call is TRBV6-6, the J call TRBJ1-2; D might be TRBD1 (5 bases). V lost 6 bases and J lost 8, with 10 bases in between. The CDR3 has 11 amino acids. CDR1 is MNHNY and CDR2 is SVGAGI in the germline V gene (reference sequence).